This is a list of T cell receptor beta chains from one sample in a study of T cells after yellow fever vaccination. TCRdb processed the 5' RACE reads anew with MiXCR; each CDR3 protein has one entry. The data contain about 96,000 distinct CDR3 sequences, almost 9% of them singletons. The specimen comprised CD8+ T cells not binding an NS4B(214-222) dextramer, sorted from PBMCs, sampled less than 16 days after the first yellow fever vaccination. The receptor source for this set is a young man who received the YFV17D yellow fever vaccine. The CDR3 runs from the conserved cysteine through the conserved F or W. The order of the fields is clone size, J gene, V gene, D gene, CDR3 length, CDR3 protein, CDR3 DNA. D genes are given only for firm matches. Not every row has a clone size; where given, it reads once, few, many or a size class.

many TRBJ1-5 TRBV7-2 TRBD1 16 CASSFTGTATNQPQHF TGTGCCAGCAGCTTCACCGGGACAGCAACCAATCAGCCCCAGCATTTT
few TRBJ1-3 TRBV6-5 NA 13 CASSFSSGNTIYF TGTGCCAGCAGTTTTTCCTCTGGAAACACCATATATTTT
many TRBJ2-3 TRBV11-3 NA 13 CASKDRSTDTQYF TGTGCCAGCAAGGACAGAAGCACAGATACGCAGTATTTT
NA TRBJ2-1 TRBV18 NA 13 CASSPVDSNEQFF TGTGCCAGCTCACCAGTTGATAGTAATGAGCAGTTCTTC
few TRBJ1-1 TRBV7-2 NA 15 CASSLVRSVGTEAFF TGTGCCAGCAGCTTAGTCAGGTCGGTTGGGACTGAAGCTTTCTTT
NA TRBJ2-1 TRBV28 NA 13 CASSYGGYNEQFF TGTGCCAGCAGTTACGGGGGCTACAATGAGCAGTTCTTC
NA TRBJ2-7 TRBV3-1 TRBD1 13 CAICLQGVYEQYF TGTGCCATCTGCCTACAGGGGGTCTACGAGCAGTACTTC
NA TRBJ2-3 TRBV24-1 NA 13 CATSPISEDTQYF TGTGCCACCAGTCCTATTTCTGAAGATACGCAGTATTTT
NA TRBJ2-5 TRBV3-1 NA 16 CASSQETDSETETQYF TGTGCCAGCAGCCAAGAAACGGACAGCGAGACGGAGACCCAGTACTTC
few TRBJ2-3 TRBV7-6 TRBD2 15 CASSRIAGGADTQYF TGTGCCAGCAGTCGTATAGCGGGGGGCGCAGATACGCAGTATTTT
many TRBJ2-3 TRBV27 NA 15 CASSPTGLRTDTQYF TGTGCCAGCAGCCCCACCGGCCTACGCACAGATACGCAGTATTTT
NA TRBJ2-2 TRBV19 NA 14 CASSADGYTGELFF TGTGCCAGTAGTGCCGACGGATACACCGGGGAGCTGTTTTTT
few TRBJ2-2 TRBV9 NA 12 CASSVEGGELFF TGTGCCAGCAGCGTAGAGGGAGGGGAGCTGTTTTTT
NA TRBJ2-5 TRBV29-1 TRBD2 13 CSVEGLAVETQYF TGCAGCGTTGAGGGACTAGCGGTAGAGACCCAGTACTTC
few TRBJ2-3 TRBV2 TRBD2 16 CARLKDSGEYTDTQYF TGTGCCCGCCTCAAAGATAGCGGGGAGTACACAGATACGCAGTATTTT
many TRBJ2-7 TRBV27 NA 14 CASASRLDRYEQYF TGTGCCAGCGCGTCTCGACTAGACCGCTACGAGCAGTACTTC
few TRBJ1-5 TRBV19 NA 17 CASSTISGMDSNQPQHF TGTGCCAGTAGTACTATCTCAGGGATGGATAGCAATCAGCCCCAGCATTTT
NA TRBJ2-6 TRBV5-1 NA 18 CASSSDLVGVRGANVLTF TGCGCCAGCAGCTCCGATTTGGTGGGGGTACGAGGGGCCAACGTCCTGACTTTC
NA TRBJ1-2 TRBV20-1 NA 15 CSARSTGGPNYGYTF TGCAGTGCTAGATCTACGGGGGGACCTAACTATGGCTACACCTTC
few TRBJ1-2 TRBV4-1 NA 16 CASSPTPGPLNYGYTF TGCGCCAGCAGCCCCACCCCGGGACCGCTTAACTATGGCTACACCTTC
many TRBJ2-1 TRBV12-3/TRBV12-4 NA 14 CASSLFGSNNEQFF TGTGCCAGCAGTTTATTTGGCAGTAACAATGAGCAGTTCTTC
NA TRBJ2-6 TRBV10-3 NA 17 CAISASKLVSGANVLTF TGTGCCATCAGTGCTAGTAAGTTAGTCTCTGGGGCCAACGTCCTGACTTTC
many TRBJ2-1 TRBV4-1 TRBD2 16 CASSPGLAGGWNEQFF TGCGCCAGCAGCCCCGGACTAGCGGGGGGGTGGAATGAGCAGTTCTTC
few TRBJ2-1 TRBV24-1 NA 15 CATSDFGRGENEQFF TGTGCCACCAGTGATTTTGGCAGGGGAGAAAATGAGCAGTTCTTC
few TRBJ2-1 TRBV4-1 NA 14 CASSQPPGASEQFF TGCGCCAGCAGCCAACCACCTGGCGCGAGCGAGCAGTTCTTC
NA TRBJ2-1 TRBV12-3/TRBV12-4 NA 13 CASSIDSYNEQFF TGTGCCAGCAGTATCGACTCCTACAATGAGCAGTTCTTC
NA TRBJ1-6 TRBV10-3 TRBD1 15 CAISSTGTGLSPLHF TGTGCCATCAGTTCTACAGGGACAGGGTTATCACCCCTCCACTTT
NA TRBJ2-3 TRBV4-3 NA 13 CASSQDTVDTQYF TGCGCCAGCAGCCAAGACACGGTAGATACGCAGTATTTT
many TRBJ2-1 TRBV4-2 NA 15 CASSQEERDGNEQFF TGTGCCAGCAGCCAAGAAGAGAGGGATGGCAATGAGCAGTTCTTC
NA TRBJ2-1 TRBV5-6 NA 15 CASSLGSGPNNEQFF TGTGCCAGCAGCTTGGGGTCAGGCCCTAACAATGAGCAGTTCTTC
NA TRBJ2-7 TRBV5-1 NA 14 CASSFSGTVYEQYF TGCGCCAGCAGCTTTTCCGGGACGGTCTACGAGCAGTACTTC
NA TRBJ2-2 TRBV27 TRBD1 15 CASSKKGANTGELFF TGTGCCAGCAGTAAGAAGGGGGCCAACACCGGGGAGCTGTTTTTT
NA TRBJ2-1 TRBV4-1 NA 13 CASSQGEWNEQFF TGCGCCAGCAGCCAAGGGGAATGGAATGAGCAGTTCTTC
NA TRBJ2-3 TRBV12-5 NA 14 CASEGPPRRDTQYF TGTGCTAGCGAGGGTCCGCCGCGGCGGGATACGCAGTATTTT
NA TRBJ1-1 TRBV9 NA 17 CASSVGWGRVSHTEAFF TGTGCCAGCAGCGTAGGGTGGGGCCGCGTTTCTCACACTGAAGCTTTCTTT
few TRBJ2-2 TRBV20-1 NA 11 CSARTVGELFF TGCAGTGCGCGGACAGTTGGGGAGCTGTTTTTT
few TRBJ1-1 TRBV4-2 NA 13 CASSLERNTEAFF TGTGCCAGCAGCCTGGAGCGGAACACTGAAGCTTTCTTT
many TRBJ1-1 TRBV5-1 NA 14 CASSRWSGNTEAFF TGCGCCAGCAGCAGATGGTCAGGGAACACTGAAGCTTTCTTT
NA TRBJ2-3 TRBV7-9 NA 14 CASSLLDRTDTQYF TGTGCCAGCAGCCTGCTCGACCGCACAGATACGCAGTATTTT
few TRBJ2-1 TRBV29-1 NA 13 CSAVQVTYNEQFF TGCAGCGCCGTGCAGGTAACCTACAATGAGCAGTTCTTC
NA TRBJ2-5 TRBV4-1 NA 16 CASSRYKGARGETQYF TGCGCCAGCAGCAGATATAAAGGGGCAAGGGGGGAGACCCAGTACTTC
many TRBJ2-5 TRBV6-5 TRBD1 15 CASSTGTGTVETQYF TGTGCCAGCAGTACCGGGACAGGGACTGTAGAGACCCAGTACTTC
few TRBJ1-6 TRBV4-3 TRBD1 15 CASSTLTGKNSPLHF TGCGCCAGCAGCACCCTGACAGGGAAGAATTCACCCCTCCACTTT
NA TRBJ2-3 TRBV7-6 NA 13 CASSPGHGDTQYF TGTGCCAGCAGCCCGGGCCACGGCGATACGCAGTATTTT
NA TRBJ2-7 TRBV11-2 TRBD1 14 CASNQEDRDYEQYF TGTGCCAGCAACCAGGAGGACAGGGACTACGAGCAGTACTTC
NA TRBJ1-6 TRBV4-1 NA 15 CASSQAWGRDSPLHF TGCGCCAGCAGCCAAGCTTGGGGTCGGGATTCACCCCTCCACTTT
few TRBJ2-2 TRBV27 TRBD2 15 CASSLRLAGLGELFF TGTGCCAGCAGCTTAAGGCTAGCGGGGTTGGGGGAGCTGTTTTTT
few TRBJ1-4 TRBV5-4 NA 13 CASSLEVNEKLFF TGTGCCAGCAGCTTGGAAGTTAATGAAAAACTGTTTTTT
many TRBJ2-7 TRBV29-1 NA 11 CSVDLGYEQYF TGCAGCGTTGATCTGGGCTACGAGCAGTACTTC
many TRBJ1-6 TRBV27 NA 15 CASSLSMGGRSPLHF TGTGCCAGCAGTTTATCTATGGGGGGCCGGTCACCCCTCCACTTT
many TRBJ2-7 TRBV25-1 TRBD1 15 CASSPGSGQAYEQYF TGTGCCAGCAGCCCTGGTTCGGGACAGGCCTACGAGCAGTACTTC
NA TRBJ2-7 TRBV9 TRBD1 15 CASSSSGQGFDEQYF TGTGCCAGCAGTTCCTCGGGACAGGGGTTCGACGAGCAGTACTTC
few TRBJ2-1 TRBV11-1 NA 13 CASTLDGYNEQFF TGTGCCAGCACGCTGGACGGGTACAATGAGCAGTTCTTC